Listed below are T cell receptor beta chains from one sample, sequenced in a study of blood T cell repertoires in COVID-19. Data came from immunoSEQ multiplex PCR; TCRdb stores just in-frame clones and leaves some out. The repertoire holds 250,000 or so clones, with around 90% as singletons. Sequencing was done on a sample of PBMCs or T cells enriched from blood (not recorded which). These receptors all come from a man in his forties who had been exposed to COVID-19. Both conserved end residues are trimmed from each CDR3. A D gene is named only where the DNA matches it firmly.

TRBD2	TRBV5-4	ASSLRLAVSTDTQY
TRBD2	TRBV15	ATSRGRTSGYEQY
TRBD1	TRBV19	ASSLTGKSGYT
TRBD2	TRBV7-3	ASSLNPSGRNEQF
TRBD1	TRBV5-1	ASSSSGTADSPLH
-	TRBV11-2	ASSLGGADEQF
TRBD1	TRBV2	ASNRQGIFYEQY
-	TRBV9	ASSVEGYNEQF
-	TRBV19	ASSIGAVGTEAF
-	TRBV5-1	ASSREEDTGELF
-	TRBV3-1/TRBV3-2	ASNLQGARGNTIY
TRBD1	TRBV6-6	ASRATGVTTGELF
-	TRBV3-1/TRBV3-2	ASSPLPELDTQY
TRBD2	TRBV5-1	ASSKISSGTHTDTQY
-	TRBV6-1	ASSEALIQVATNEKLF
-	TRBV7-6	ASSLAGVIYNEQF
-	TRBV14	ASSQVQTNTEAF
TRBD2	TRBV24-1	ATSDLPGLVNTGELF
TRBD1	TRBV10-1	ASSDYRDSDTEAF
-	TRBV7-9	ASSSLGGRGAEAF
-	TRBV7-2	ASSAWRSTGYT
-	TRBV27	ASSLRGALISSYEQY
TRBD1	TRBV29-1	SARGQGNIQY
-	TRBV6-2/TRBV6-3	ASSYQQGSQH
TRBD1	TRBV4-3	ASSLSPGTGFSNEKLF
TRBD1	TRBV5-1	ASSLGRDRNEKLF
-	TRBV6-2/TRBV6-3	ASSLTGGAGNYGYT
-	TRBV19	ASSKAGLREQY
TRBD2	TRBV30	AWSVSRTSVSYNEQF
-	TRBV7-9	ASSLVAGSRDTQY
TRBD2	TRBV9	ASSVAGLAGGSWDTQY
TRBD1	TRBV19	ASSTIDRALTAGAF
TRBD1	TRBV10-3	AISGGTDNTQETQY
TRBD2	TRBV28	ASSPFEKPGLGVTDTQY
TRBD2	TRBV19	ASSRRQPGLAGVVNIYNEQF